This TCR beta chain appears in the sequencing data of a study of T cell changes during pregnancy in multiple sclerosis. The CDR3 is 15 residues long. Per germline, CDR1 SGHDN and CDR2 FVKESK. Trimming removed 0 bases from V and 4 bases from J, with 12 bases in between. Clones were read by immunoSEQ multiplex PCR, and TCRdb kept only the in-frame ones, dropping some. The repertoire includes tens of thousands of clones, 85% to 95% of them detected once, and about 8.3% sits in the top ten. This receptor was identified in a female donor with multiple sclerosis, enrolled in a pregnancy study. The chain joins TRBV14 to TRBJ2-5; TRBD2 might be the D (6 bases). Sequenced material: CD8+ T cells from peripheral blood mononuclear cells, taken in the third trimester of pregnancy. This CDR3 reads CASSQEMGGAETQYF. The DNA of the CDR3 is TGTGCCAGCAGCCAAGAAATGGGGGGAGCAGAGACCCAGTACTTC.